Listed below are T cell receptor beta chains from one sample, sequenced in a study of blood T cells in healthy people across ages. TCRdb re-derived calls from the 5' RACE reads in MiXCR, one entry per CDR3 protein. This sample has about 680,000 distinct CDR3 sequences, with over 45% found just once. Sequenced material: blood. The receptors originated from a woman aged 60 to 75 in good health. Both conserved end residues are part of each CDR3. D genes are given only for firm matches. The listing skips clone size in some rows; elsewhere it reads once, few, many or a size class.

j_call: TRBJ1-4; clone_size: NA; d_call: NA; v_call: TRBV12-3/TRBV12-4; cdr3_aa: CASSRWWDSNEKLFF; cdr3_nt: TGTGCCAGCAGTCGATGGTGGGATTCTAATGAAAAACTGTTTTTT
j_call: TRBJ1-4; clone_size: NA; d_call: NA; v_call: TRBV12-3/TRBV12-4; cdr3_aa: CASTPGLGEEKLFF; cdr3_nt: TGTGCCAGCACACCAGGGCTCGGGGAGGAAAAACTGTTTTTT
j_call: TRBJ2-1; clone_size: NA; d_call: TRBD1; v_call: TRBV20-1; cdr3_aa: CSAHGQGRNEQFF; cdr3_nt: TGCAGTGCCCACGGACAGGGGAGGAATGAGCAGTTCTTC
j_call: TRBJ1-2; clone_size: NA; d_call: NA; v_call: TRBV11-2; cdr3_aa: CASSLDNYYGYTF; cdr3_nt: TGTGCCAGCAGCTTAGATAACTACTATGGCTACACCTTC
j_call: TRBJ1-5; clone_size: NA; d_call: NA; v_call: TRBV27; cdr3_aa: CASSFEGRQNQPQHF; cdr3_nt: TGTGCCAGCAGTTTCGAGGGAAGGCAAAATCAGCCCCAGCATTTT
j_call: TRBJ2-5; clone_size: few; d_call: NA; v_call: TRBV5-1; cdr3_aa: CASSLALGRALQETQYF; cdr3_nt: TGCGCCAGCAGCTTGGCCCTTGGCAGGGCACTCCAAGAGACCCAGTACTTC
j_call: TRBJ1-1; clone_size: NA; d_call: NA; v_call: TRBV6-1; cdr3_aa: CASSEGPRRNTEAFF; cdr3_nt: TGTGCCAGCAGTGAGGGCCCGAGGCGGAACACTGAAGCTTTCTTT
j_call: TRBJ1-5; clone_size: many; d_call: NA; v_call: TRBV7-2; cdr3_aa: CASSLEGQPQHF; cdr3_nt: TGTGCCAGCAGCTTAGAAGGGCAGCCCCAGCATTTT
j_call: TRBJ2-1; clone_size: few; d_call: TRBD2; v_call: TRBV3-1; cdr3_aa: CASSPHRLADEQFF; cdr3_nt: TGTGCCAGCAGCCCCCATCGACTAGCCGATGAGCAGTTCTTC
j_call: TRBJ2-1; clone_size: few; d_call: TRBD2; v_call: TRBV5-1; cdr3_aa: CASSMGLAGVQEQFF; cdr3_nt: TGCGCCAGCAGCATGGGACTAGCGGGAGTTCAAGAGCAGTTCTTC
j_call: TRBJ2-7; clone_size: NA; d_call: NA; v_call: TRBV7-2; cdr3_aa: CASSLGSGVLEQYF; cdr3_nt: TGTGCCAGCAGCTTAGGTTCGGGGGTCCTGGAGCAGTACTTC
j_call: TRBJ2-3; clone_size: NA; d_call: TRBD1; v_call: TRBV6-6; cdr3_aa: CASSPGTGATSTDTQYF; cdr3_nt: TGTGCCAGCAGTCCCGGGACAGGGGCAACTAGCACAGATACGCAGTATTTT
j_call: TRBJ1-2; clone_size: NA; d_call: NA; v_call: TRBV6-5; cdr3_aa: CASSYSMVGADGYTF; cdr3_nt: TGTGCCAGCAGTTACTCGATGGTAGGGGCGGATGGCTACACCTTC
j_call: TRBJ2-5; clone_size: NA; d_call: TRBD2; v_call: TRBV20-1; cdr3_aa: CSAPPAGGQETQYF; cdr3_nt: TGCAGTGCCCCCCCGGCGGGAGGACAAGAGACCCAGTACTTC
j_call: TRBJ2-7; clone_size: NA; d_call: TRBD2; v_call: TRBV6-6; cdr3_aa: CASSYASGIYEQYF; cdr3_nt: TGTGCCAGCAGTTACGCTAGCGGGATTTACGAGCAGTACTTC
j_call: TRBJ2-1; clone_size: NA; d_call: NA; v_call: TRBV15; cdr3_aa: CATSSSVNSYNEQFF; cdr3_nt: TGTGCCACCAGCAGTAGCGTCAACTCTTACAATGAGCAGTTCTTC
j_call: TRBJ2-7; clone_size: once; d_call: NA; v_call: TRBV29-1; cdr3_aa: CSVEDLARYNEQYF; cdr3_nt: TGCAGCGTTGAAGATCTGGCGAGATACAATGAGCAGTACTTC
j_call: TRBJ2-1; clone_size: few; d_call: NA; v_call: TRBV20-1; cdr3_aa: CSARDTPRGHEQFF; cdr3_nt: TGCAGTGCTAGAGATACGCCGAGAGGCCATGAGCAGTTCTTC
j_call: TRBJ2-1; clone_size: NA; d_call: NA; v_call: TRBV7-2; cdr3_aa: CASSLMLSGDNEQFF; cdr3_nt: TGTGCCAGCAGTTTAATGCTTAGCGGTGACAATGAGCAGTTCTTC
j_call: TRBJ2-7; clone_size: NA; d_call: NA; v_call: TRBV7-4; cdr3_aa: CASSPTVPTSYEQYF; cdr3_nt: TGTGCCAGCAGCCCTACAGTCCCCACTTCCTACGAGCAGTACTTC
j_call: TRBJ2-1; clone_size: NA; d_call: TRBD2; v_call: TRBV5-5; cdr3_aa: CASSQDWAGGSSYSVQFF; cdr3_nt: TGCGCCAGCAGCCAAGATTGGGCCGGCGGGAGTTCCTACAGTGTGCAGTTCTTC
j_call: TRBJ2-5; clone_size: NA; d_call: TRBD1; v_call: TRBV12-3/TRBV12-4; cdr3_aa: CASSFTGTASGKTQYF; cdr3_nt: TGTGCCAGCAGTTTTACCGGGACAGCCTCCGGGAAGACCCAGTACTTC
j_call: TRBJ2-7; clone_size: once; d_call: TRBD1; v_call: TRBV28; cdr3_aa: CASSSQGAPYYEQYF; cdr3_nt: TGTGCCAGCAGTTCACAGGGGGCTCCCTACTACGAGCAGTACTTC
j_call: TRBJ1-5; clone_size: NA; d_call: NA; v_call: TRBV6-1; cdr3_aa: CASSEGLYSNQPQHF; cdr3_nt: TGTGCCAGCAGTGAAGGGCTTTATAGTAATCAGCCCCAGCATTTT
j_call: TRBJ2-1; clone_size: NA; d_call: NA; v_call: TRBV7-9; cdr3_aa: CARSLLVSYNEQFF; cdr3_nt: TGTGCCCGCAGCTTATTAGTCTCCTACAATGAGCAGTTCTTC
j_call: TRBJ2-7; clone_size: few; d_call: TRBD1; v_call: TRBV12-3/TRBV12-4; cdr3_aa: CASSFWDRDYEQYF; cdr3_nt: TGTGCCAGCAGTTTCTGGGACAGGGACTACGAGCAGTACTTC
j_call: TRBJ2-5; clone_size: NA; d_call: TRBD2; v_call: TRBV6-6; cdr3_aa: CASSYGGDQETQYF; cdr3_nt: TGTGCCAGCAGTTACGGGGGGGATCAAGAGACCCAGTACTTC
j_call: TRBJ1-1; clone_size: NA; d_call: NA; v_call: TRBV7-2; cdr3_aa: CASSPMANTEAFF; cdr3_nt: TGTGCCAGCAGTCCGATGGCGAACACTGAAGCTTTCTTT
j_call: TRBJ2-3; clone_size: NA; d_call: NA; v_call: TRBV28; cdr3_aa: CASCTSKDTQYF; cdr3_nt: TGTGCCAGCTGTACTAGCAAAGATACGCAGTATTTT
j_call: TRBJ2-7; clone_size: once; d_call: NA; v_call: TRBV28; cdr3_aa: CARRKDYEQYF; cdr3_nt: TGTGCCAGGAGGAAGGACTACGAGCAGTACTTC
j_call: TRBJ2-1; clone_size: few; d_call: TRBD2; v_call: TRBV6-5; cdr3_aa: CASRLAGSYNEQFF; cdr3_nt: TGTGCCAGTAGACTAGCGGGTTCCTACAATGAGCAGTTCTTC
j_call: TRBJ2-1; clone_size: NA; d_call: TRBD2; v_call: TRBV15; cdr3_aa: CATSRELAGGNNEQFF; cdr3_nt: TGTGCCACCAGCAGAGAGCTAGCGGGTGGAAACAATGAGCAGTTCTTC
j_call: TRBJ1-2; clone_size: NA; d_call: NA; v_call: TRBV5-1; cdr3_aa: CASRTDGTNYGHTF; cdr3_nt: TGCGCCAGCAGAACGGACGGAACTAACTATGGCCACACCTTC
j_call: TRBJ1-6; clone_size: NA; d_call: TRBD1; v_call: TRBV20-1; cdr3_aa: CSARGVTGSDSPLHF; cdr3_nt: TGCAGTGCTAGAGGTGTGACAGGGTCGGATTCACCCCTCCACTTT
j_call: TRBJ2-5; clone_size: NA; d_call: NA; v_call: TRBV3-1; cdr3_aa: CASSQDRPGETQYF; cdr3_nt: TGTGCCAGCAGCCAAGATCGACCCGGGGAGACCCAGTACTTC
j_call: TRBJ2-7; clone_size: NA; d_call: NA; v_call: TRBV20-1; cdr3_aa: CSASRGEYEQYF; cdr3_nt: TGCAGTGCCAGCAGGGGGGAGTACGAGCAGTACTTC
j_call: TRBJ2-7; clone_size: few; d_call: NA; v_call: TRBV3-1; cdr3_aa: CASSQWTYEQYF; cdr3_nt: TGTGCCAGCAGCCAATGGACCTACGAGCAGTACTTC